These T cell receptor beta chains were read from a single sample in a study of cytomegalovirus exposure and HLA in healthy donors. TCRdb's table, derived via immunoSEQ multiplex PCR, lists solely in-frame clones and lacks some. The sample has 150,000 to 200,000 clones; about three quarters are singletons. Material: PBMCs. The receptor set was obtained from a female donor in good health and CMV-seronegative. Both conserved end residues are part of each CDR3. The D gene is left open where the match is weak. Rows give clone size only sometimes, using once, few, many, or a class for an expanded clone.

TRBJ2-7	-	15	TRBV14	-	CASSQDWTNSYEQYF	TGTGCCAGCAGCCAAGACTGGACTAACTCCTACGAGCAGTACTTC
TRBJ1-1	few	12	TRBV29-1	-	CSVEQGNTEAFF	TGCAGCGTTGAGCAGGGGAACACTGAAGCTTTCTTT
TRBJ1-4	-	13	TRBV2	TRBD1	CASSGQGVEKLFF	TGTGCCAGCAGTGGACAGGGGGTTGAAAAACTGTTTTTT
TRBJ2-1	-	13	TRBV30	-	CAWGVSSYNEQFF	TGTGCCTGGGGAGTGTCGTCCTACAATGAGCAGTTCTTC
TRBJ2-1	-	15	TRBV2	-	CASSSASGVLNEQFF	TGTGCCAGCAGTTCCGCGAGTGGTGTGTTGAATGAGCAGTTCTTC
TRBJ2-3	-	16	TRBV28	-	CASSLWGGPSTDTQYF	TGTGCCAGCAGTTTGTGGGGGGGCCCTAGCACAGATACGCAGTATTTT
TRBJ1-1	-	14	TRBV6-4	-	CASVFEGTGTEAFF	TGTGCCAGCGTCTTCGAGGGCACGGGCACTGAAGCTTTCTTT
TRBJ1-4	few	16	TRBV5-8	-	CASSLPFTSTNEKLFF	TGTGCCAGCAGCCTTCCATTCACTTCAACTAATGAAAAACTGTTTTTT
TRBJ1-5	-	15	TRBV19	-	CASSIVPQGNQPQHF	TGTGCCAGTAGTATAGTTCCTCAGGGAAATCAGCCCCAGCATTTT
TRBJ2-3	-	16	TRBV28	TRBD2	CASSLGVAGPTDTQYF	TGTGCCAGCAGTCTGGGGGTAGCGGGACCCACAGATACGCAGTATTTT
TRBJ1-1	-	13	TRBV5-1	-	CASSLTGYTEAFF	TGCGCCAGCAGCTTGACGGGGTACACTGAAGCTTTCTTT
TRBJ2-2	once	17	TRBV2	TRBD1	CASSEPTDRGRTGELFF	TGTGCCAGCAGTGAACCTACAGACAGGGGTAGAACCGGGGAGCTGTTTTTT
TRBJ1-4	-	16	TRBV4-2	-	CASSPEGGRTNEKLFF	TGTGCCAGCAGCCCCGAAGGTGGGAGGACTAATGAAAAACTGTTTTTT
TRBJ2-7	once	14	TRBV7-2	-	CASSLGHQSPEQYF	TGTGCCAGCAGCCTGGGACACCAGTCCCCCGAGCAGTACTTC
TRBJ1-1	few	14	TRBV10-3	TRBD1	CAIKGTGGLAEAFF	TGTGCCATCAAGGGGACAGGGGGTTTGGCTGAAGCTTTCTTT
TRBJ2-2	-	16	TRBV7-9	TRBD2	CASGSWEGSDTGELFF	TGTGCCAGCGGATCTTGGGAGGGTTCGGACACCGGGGAGCTGTTTTTT
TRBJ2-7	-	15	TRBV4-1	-	CASSRGLPGTYEQYF	TGCGCCAGCAGCCGCGGACTCCCGGGTACTTACGAGCAGTACTTC
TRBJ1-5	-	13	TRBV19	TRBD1	CASTGDLNQPQHF	TGTGCCAGCACAGGGGATTTGAATCAGCCCCAGCATTTT
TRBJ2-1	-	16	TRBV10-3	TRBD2	CAITSGGESSYNEQFF	TGTGCCATCACTAGCGGGGGGGAAAGCTCCTACAATGAGCAGTTCTTC
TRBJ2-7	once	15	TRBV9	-	CASSVVHRSSYEQYF	TGTGCCAGCAGCGTAGTCCATAGGAGCTCCTACGAGCAGTACTTC
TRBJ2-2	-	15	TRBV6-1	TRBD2	CASSVTSVNTGELFF	TGTGCCAGCAGTGTCACTAGCGTTAACACCGGGGAGCTGTTTTTT
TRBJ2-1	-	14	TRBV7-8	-	CASSPRDFYNEQFF	TGTGCCAGCAGTCCAAGGGACTTCTACAATGAGCAGTTCTTC
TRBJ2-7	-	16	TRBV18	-	CASSPPLAGRTYEQYF	TGTGCCAGCTCACCACCGCTGGCGGGGCGGACCTACGAGCAGTACTTC
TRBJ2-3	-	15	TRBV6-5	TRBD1	CASRSGTGISDTQYF	TGTGCCAGCAGATCCGGGACAGGGATATCAGATACGCAGTATTTT
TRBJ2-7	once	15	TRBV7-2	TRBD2	CASSSLAGVSYEQYF	TGTGCCAGCAGCTCGCTAGCGGGGGTTTCCTACGAGCAGTACTTC
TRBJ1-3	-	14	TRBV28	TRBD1	CASTPGQTRNTIYF	TGTGCCAGCACCCCGGGACAGACACGAAACACCATATATTTT
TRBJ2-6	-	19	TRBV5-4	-	CASSEPGHLKLSGANVLTF	TGTGCCAGCAGCGAACCGGGACATCTGAAACTCTCTGGGGCCAACGTCCTGACTTTC
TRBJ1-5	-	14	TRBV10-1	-	CASSGRETNQPQHF	TGCGCCAGCAGTGGCCGGGAAACTAATCAGCCCCAGCATTTT
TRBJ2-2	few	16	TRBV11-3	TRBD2	CASSLPGTKNTGELFF	TGTGCCAGCAGCTTACCCGGGACTAAAAACACCGGGGAGCTGTTTTTT
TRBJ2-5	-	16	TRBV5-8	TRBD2	CASSHWASGGRETQYF	TGTGCCAGCAGCCACTGGGCTAGCGGGGGTAGAGAGACCCAGTACTTC
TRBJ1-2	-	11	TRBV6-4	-	CASGQLYGYTF	TGTGCCAGCGGCCAACTATATGGCTACACCTTC
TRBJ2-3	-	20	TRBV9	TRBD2	CASSVSSGRAPGVRTDTQYF	TGTGCCAGCAGCGTGAGCAGCGGGAGGGCCCCTGGGGTTCGCACAGATACGCAGTATTTT
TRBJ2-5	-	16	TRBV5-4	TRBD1	CASSLLGGATGETQYF	TGTGCCAGCAGCTTGTTAGGGGGCGCTACCGGGGAGACCCAGTACTTC
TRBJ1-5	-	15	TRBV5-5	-	CASSSGSGGNQPQHF	TGTGCCAGCAGCTCCGGGTCAGGAGGGAATCAGCCCCAGCATTTT
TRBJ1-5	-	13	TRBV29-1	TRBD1	CSVGNRGGQPQHF	TGCAGCGTTGGAAACAGGGGGGGACAGCCCCAGCATTTT
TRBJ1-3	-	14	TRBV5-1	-	CASSGESSGNTIYF	TGCGCCAGCAGTGGGGAGAGCTCTGGAAACACCATATATTTT
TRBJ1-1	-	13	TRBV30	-	CAWSLRVNTEAFF	TGTGCCTGGAGCCTCAGGGTGAACACTGAAGCTTTCTTT
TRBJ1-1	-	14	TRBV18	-	CASRAQARNTEAFF	TGTGCCAGCCGGGCACAGGCGCGGAACACTGAAGCTTTCTTT
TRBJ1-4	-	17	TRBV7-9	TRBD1	CASSSRPGTGTNEKLFF	TGTGCCAGCAGCTCGCGTCCCGGGACAGGGACTAATGAAAAACTGTTTTTT
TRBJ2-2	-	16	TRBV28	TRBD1	CASSDGTGKNTGELFF	TGTGCCAGCAGTGACGGGACAGGGAAAAACACCGGGGAGCTGTTTTTT
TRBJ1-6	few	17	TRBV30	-	CAWRGGVRSSYNSPLHF	TGTGCCTGGAGGGGAGGGGTTCGGAGCTCCTATAATTCACCCCTCCACTTT